Below, one T cell receptor (beta chain) is given with its context. The antigen is unknown. This CDR3 is 15 amino acids long. With V trimmed by 4 bases and J by 0 bases, 5 bases remained unmatched. Germline V gene sequence: CDR1 SGHVS, CDR2 FNYEAQ. Every bit of the isolated RNA underwent reverse transcription, so sequencing read expressed TCRB transcripts. Assay: immunoSEQ multiplex PCR; the TCRdb copy retains only in-frame clones and omits some. Found here are 390,000 or so clones, about 14% of them singletons; the top ten hold 0.03% to 0.04%. The data are from a study of beta chain features in type 1 diabetes. At the level of the study: Taken together, all samples contributed 107,917,701 examined sorted cells. Study conclusions and caveats: The study found moderately but significantly shorter TCRB CDR3s in all four CD4+ subsets of Type 1 diabetes patients. Using cDNA template may skew counts toward highly expressing activated cells.

Sample: naive CD4+ T cells from blood. The chain uses TRBV7-6 and TRBJ1-1, with TRBD1 matching over 7 bases. This TCR derives from a man aged 25 to 40 in good health. The DNA for the CDR3 is TGTGCCAGCAGCTCCCAGACAGGGTTGAACACTGAAGCTTTCTTT. This sequence encodes CASSSQTGLNTEAFF.